The 14 T cell receptor beta chains reported below all come from one sample, sequenced in a study of blood T cell repertoires in COVID-19. Assay used: immunoSEQ multiplex PCR; TCRdb lists only in-frame clones, some missing. This sample yields 200,000 to 250,000 clones, of which 70% to 90% are seen a single time; approximately 10% belongs to the top ten. Sequencing used peripheral blood. Every receptor here comes from a man between 50 and 59 years old with COVID-19, enrolled during active disease.

The rearrangement joins TRBV3-1 (or the pseudogene TRBV3-2) to TRBJ1-3; 9 bases are a match to TRBD1. This CDR3 has 16 residues. The V and J ends lost 4 bases and 4 bases, in that order; junction bases with no gene match: 8. Germline V gene sequence: CDR1 LGHDT, CDR2 YNNKEL (reference sequence). CDR3 nucleotides: TGTGCCAGCAGCCCAACACAGGGGGCTGACGGAAACACCATATATTTT. This codes for CASSPTQGADGNTIYF.

V and J are TRBV7-9 and TRBJ2-1; 7 positions agree with TRBD1. The CDR3 extends over 12 amino acids. The V gene end was trimmed by 8 bases and the J gene end by 6 bases; junction bases not matched to a gene: 4. Germline CDR1 reads SEHNR; CDR2 reads FQNEAQ (reference sequence). The CDR3 nucleotides are TGTGCCAGCGGGTCAGGGGGCAATGAGCAGTTCTTC. Amino acids: CASGSGGNEQFF. Full variable domain (rest looked up from reference TRBV7-9 and TRBJ2-1): DTGVSQNPRHKITKRGQNVTFRCDPISEHNRLYWYRQTLGQGPEFLTYFQNEAQLEKSRLLSDRFSAERPKGSFSTLEIQRTEQGDSAMYLCASGSGGNEQFFGPGTRLTVL.

The genes are TRBV6-2 or TRBV6-3 and TRBJ1-1; TRBD1 might be the D (6 bases). Germline CDR1 reads MNHEY; CDR2 reads SVGEGT. With 4 bases removed from V and 1 base from J, the gap between germline ends came to 13 bases. The CDR3 consists of 15 residues. DNA of the CDR3: TGTGCCAGCAGTTCGCAGGGGTTTGGGAACACTGAAGCTTTCTTT. The encoded protein is CASSSQGFGNTEAFF.

This chain connects TRBV12-5 to TRBJ2-7; no firm D call. V was cut by 6 bases and J by 5 bases, with 8 bases left in between. The CDR3 extends over 11 amino acids. Germline CDR1 reads LGHNT; CDR2 reads FRNRAP. The CDR3 nucleotides read TGTGCTAGTGGGTCCCCCAACGAGCAGTACTTC. It is translated as CASGSPNEQYF.

The V gene is TRBV7-2, the J gene TRBJ2-5; TRBD2 agrees at 10 bases. The ends lost 5 bases at V and 5 bases at J; junction bases unmatched: 8. From germline, CDR1 is SGHTA and CDR2 FQGNSA. This CDR3 has 15 amino acids. The CDR3 loop reads CASSPSGGFEETQYF. The CDR3 DNA follows: TGTGCCAGCAGCCCTAGCGGGGGTTTCGAGGAGACCCAGTACTTC.

The chain has TRBV6-5 and TRBJ1-2, with no clear D. This CDR3 comprises 12 residues. CDR1 MNHEY and CDR2 SVGAGI come from the germline V gene. V was clipped by 7 bases and J by 9 bases, with 15 bases between them. The CDR3 DNA reads TGTGCCAGCATCCCCCCCGGGGATAGCTACACCTTC. Residues: CASIPPGDSYTF.

The chain links TRBV5-1 to TRBJ1-6, with D possibly being TRBD1 (5 bases). The germline gives CDR1 SGHRS, CDR2 YFSETQ. V gave up 8 bases and J gave up 7 bases, with 13 bases separating them. The length of the CDR3 is 13 residues. Here the CDR3 reads CASRQILNSPLHF. The CDR3 bases are TGCGCCAGTCGACAGATATTGAATTCACCCCTCCACTTT.

The rearrangement joins TRBV28 to TRBJ2-1; tentatively, D is TRBD1 (6 bases). The CDR3 is 14 amino acids. Trimming removed 3 bases from V and 7 bases from J, with 13 bases in between. From germline, CDR1 is MDHEN and CDR2 SYDVKM. Written as DNA, the CDR3 is TGTGCCAGCAGTTTTCACAGGGCTAATAATGAGCAGTTCTTC. This gives the protein CASSFHRANNEQFF.

The chain uses TRBV6-1 and TRBJ1-5; TRBD1 is a possible D gene (6 bases). Trimming took off 6 bases at V and 2 bases at J, with 11 bases between the two ends. In germline, CDR1 is MNHNS, CDR2 SASEGT. The CDR3 is 14 amino acids. The CDR3 is CASRGGGRNQPQHF. The CDR3 DNA reads TGTGCCAGCAGAGGGGGGGGACGCAATCAGCCCCAGCATTTT.

The V gene is TRBV7-3, the J gene TRBJ1-1; TRBD1 is a possible D gene (6 bases). The germline gives CDR1 SGHTA, CDR2 FQGTGA. The CDR3 contains 13 residues. Trimming removed 5 bases at V and 2 bases at J, with 9 bases between. The CDR3 loop is CASSVQGNTEAFF. The CDR3, as DNA: TGTGCCAGCAGCGTACAGGGTAACACTGAAGCTTTCTTT.

The chain uses TRBV6-5 and TRBJ1-2, with D uncertain. Trimming pared 2 bases from V and 0 bases from J, leaving 13 bases between. This CDR3 region has 16 residues. Germline assignment: CDR1 MNHEY and CDR2 SVGAGI. In nucleotides, the CDR3 is TGTGCCAGCAGTTACGGAAAACAGAAAGCTAACTATGGCTACACCTTC. Amino acids: CASSYGKQKANYGYTF.

The chain has TRBV15 and TRBJ2-7, with D maybe TRBD1 (5 bases). The CDR3 has 16 amino acids. The V gene's germline CDR1 is LNHNV and CDR2 YYDKDF (reference sequence). Trimming removed 0 bases from V and 1 base from J, with 13 bases in between. CDR3 amino acids: CATSRDLSDSSYEQYF. Here the CDR3 DNA reads TGTGCCACCAGCAGAGATCTATCTGACAGTTCCTACGAGCAGTACTTC. Full variable domain (missing parts from reference TRBV15 and TRBJ2-7): DAMVIQNPRYQVTQFGKPVTLSCSQTLNHNVMYWYQQKSSQAPKLLFHYYDKDFNNEADTPDNFQSRRPNTSFCFLDIRSPGLGDTAMYLCATSRDLSDSSYEQYFGPGTRLTVT.

The V and J genes are TRBV4-3 and TRBJ2-1; 8 bases line up with TRBD1. The CDR3 runs 17 residues. Germline loops: CDR1 LGHNA, CDR2 YSLEER. The V and J ends lost 3 bases and 0 bases, in that order; junction bases with no gene match: 7. As DNA, the CDR3 is TGCGCCAGCAGCCACCACCGGGACAGGCCCTCCTACAATGAGCAGTTCTTC. It is translated as CASSHHRDRPSYNEQFF.

This rearrangement joins TRBV7-9 to TRBJ2-7, with TRBD1 matching over 9 bases. CDR1 and CDR2 from the germline V gene are SEHNR and FQNEAQ (reference sequence). CDR3 length equals 14 residues. V shed 3 bases, J shed 2 bases, and the junction held 2 bases outside the gene matches. The CDR3 here is CASSLGTGTYEQYF. In nucleotides, the CDR3 is TGTGCCAGCAGCTTGGGGACAGGGACCTACGAGCAGTACTTC.